The next 27 T cell receptor beta chains were all read from a single sample in a study of blood T cell repertoires in COVID-19. Some clones are missing from TCRdb's copy, which holds only in-frame ones; the method was immunoSEQ multiplex PCR. The repertoire holds around 250,000 clones, roughly 86% seen once, with roughly an eighth in the top ten. The specimen was peripheral blood. These receptors originate from an older man with acute or convalescent COVID-19.

The V and J genes are TRBV3-1 (or the pseudogene TRBV3-2) and TRBJ1-3; D is ambiguous. Trimming removed 6 bases from V and 0 bases from J, with 9 bases in between. This CDR3 has 14 residues. CDR1 and CDR2 (germline): LGHDT, YNNKEL (reference sequence). CDR3 protein: CASSLQSSGNTIYF. CDR3 nucleotides: TGTGCCAGCAGTCTTCAGTCCTCTGGAAACACCATATATTTT.

The CDR3, as DNA: TGTGCCAGCAGTGAGGGACAGGGACTCTCCTACAATGAGCAGTTCTTC. Protein sequence: CASSEGQGLSYNEQFF. The V and J genes are TRBV6-1 and TRBJ2-1; 9 bases agree with TRBD1. V was clipped by 3 bases and J by 0 bases; unmatched bases: 3. Germline V lookup: CDR1 MNHNS, CDR2 SASEGT. This CDR3 comprises 16 residues.

The rearrangement joins TRBV29-1 to TRBJ2-1; 11 positions agree with TRBD2. The V gene's germline CDR1 is SQVTM and CDR2 ANQGSEA. J lost 4 bases, V lost 1 base, and 3 bases had no gene match. CDR3 length equals 15 residues. CDR3 coding DNA: TGCAGCGTTGAAGGTAGCGGGAGGGGTTACAATGAGCAGTTCTTC. It translates to CSVEGSGRGYNEQFF.

This clone appeared a single time. The chain joins TRBV6-1 to TRBJ1-1, with D hard to call. The CDR3 has 15 residues. V was cut by 3 bases and J by 1 base, with 12 bases left in between. Germline V lookup: CDR1 MNHNS, CDR2 SASEGT. CDR3 in amino acids: CASSDEGQSNTEAFF. The CDR3 DNA reads TGTGCCAGCAGTGACGAGGGCCAATCGAACACTGAAGCTTTCTTT.

The chain has TRBV27 and TRBJ1-1; TRBD1 aligns across 7 bases. The V gene's germline CDR1 is MNHEY and CDR2 SMNVEV (reference sequence). The V segment lost 6 bases and the J segment 8 bases; nucleotides outside the gene matches: 9. This CDR3 has 13 amino acids. The CDR3 sequence is CASSSPFRGEAFF. CDR3 in DNA: TGTGCCAGCAGCTCTCCCTTCAGGGGGGAAGCTTTCTTT.

J is TRBJ1-6 and V is TRBV7-2; D is ambiguous. The CDR3 sequence is 14 residues long. V dropped 5 bases and J dropped 6 bases, with 11 bases sitting between them. The V gene's germline CDR1 is SGHTA and CDR2 FQGNSA. CDR3 loop: CASSLRGINSPLHF. CDR3 DNA sequence: TGTGCCAGCAGCCTTAGAGGGATTAATTCACCCCTCCACTTT.

J is TRBJ2-3 and V is TRBV15, with TRBD1 identical over 8 bases. The germline CDR1 and CDR2 sequences are LNHNV and YYDKDF (reference sequence). CDR3 length equals 16 residues. Trimming removed 1 base from V and 2 bases from J; junction bases left unmatched: 5. The CDR3 sequence: CATSRGRTGLTDTQYF. DNA for the CDR3: TGTGCCACCAGCAGAGGAAGGACAGGGCTCACAGATACGCAGTATTTT.

The chain is built from TRBV19 and TRBJ2-1; 12 nucleotides match TRBD2. The germline V gene has CDR1 LNHDA and CDR2 SQIVND (reference sequence). Trimming at V came to 8 bases and at J to 4 bases, leaving 6 bases not matched to a gene. The CDR3 sequence is 15 residues long. Here the CDR3 reads CASLGTSGPYNEQFF. For the CDR3, the DNA is TGTGCCAGTCTCGGGACTAGCGGGCCTTACAATGAGCAGTTCTTC.

Written as DNA, the CDR3 is TGTGCCAGCAGCTTAAGAGGAAACAATGAGCAGTTCTTC. This codes for CASSLRGNNEQFF. The chain uses TRBV7-2 and TRBJ2-1; no firm D call. Germline-derived CDR1 and CDR2 are SGHTA and FQGNSA. V lost 2 bases, J lost 5 bases, and 7 bases lay in between. There are 13 residues in the CDR3.

This rearrangement joins TRBV24-1 to TRBJ1-1; TRBD1 aligns across 11 bases. The CDR3 contains 15 residues. With 3 bases clipped from V and 3 bases from J, the junction kept 2 bases outside the gene matches. Per the germline V gene, CDR1 is KGHDR and CDR2 is SFDVKD. The CDR3: CATSDPGQGDTEAFF. DNA for the CDR3: TGTGCCACCAGTGATCCGGGACAGGGGGACACTGAAGCTTTCTTT.

The chain couples TRBV28 to TRBJ1-2; 8 bases line up with TRBD1. In germline, CDR1 is MDHEN, CDR2 SYDVKM. V lost 6 bases, J lost 8 bases, and 14 bases stayed unmatched. The length of the CDR3 is 15 residues. CDR3 residues: CASSTSGGPGRGYTF. The CDR3, as DNA: TGTGCCAGCAGCACCTCAGGGGGCCCTGGGAGAGGCTACACCTTC.

The chain uses TRBV6-6 and TRBJ1-2; no clear D gene. Deletions cut 0 bases from V and 5 bases from J, with 13 bases between. CDR3 size: 15 residues. CDR1 is MNHNY, CDR2 SVGAGI, per germline (reference sequence). CDR3 protein: CASSYSVNSKYGYTF. The CDR3 DNA is TGTGCCAGCAGTTACTCGGTAAACAGCAAGTATGGCTACACCTTC.

The rearrangement links TRBV29-1 to TRBJ1-6; TRBD1 is a possible D gene (5 bases). Trimming stripped 7 bases from V and 5 bases from J, with 12 bases between. The CDR3 covers 13 residues. Germline V gene data show CDR1 as SQVTM and CDR2 as ANQGSEA. CDR3 sequence reads: CSAGRGDNSPLHF. In DNA, the CDR3 is TGCAGCGCCGGTCGGGGGGATAATTCACCCCTCCACTTT.

The chain is built from TRBV5-6 and TRBJ1-1; no reliable D call. The CDR3 has 16 residues. Looked up from germline, CDR1 is SGHDT and CDR2 is YYEEEE. V was trimmed by 0 bases and J by 5 bases, leaving 17 bases between them. The CDR3 loop is CASSLDGVGRGTEAFF. The DNA of the CDR3 is TGTGCCAGCAGCTTGGATGGGGTCGGGAGAGGGACTGAAGCTTTCTTT.

The gene calls are TRBV14 and TRBJ1-6, with D perhaps TRBD1 (6 bases). The CDR3 covers 13 residues. Trimming took off 3 bases at V and 9 bases at J, with 9 bases between the two ends. The germline CDR1 and CDR2 sequences are SGHDN and FVKESK. Written as DNA, the CDR3 is TGTGCCAGCAGCCAGGCAGGGGTTTCACCCCTCCACTTT. Translating it yields CASSQAGVSPLHF.

The chain is built from TRBV6-5 and TRBJ2-1, with a tentative D call TRBD1 (6 bases). The V end was cut by 7 bases, the J end by 0 bases, with 7 bases between. This CDR3 is built from 13 residues. Germline CDR1 reads MNHEY; CDR2 reads SVGAGI. The CDR3 sequence is CASKQGSYNEQFF. CDR3 nucleotide sequence: TGTGCCAGCAAACAGGGCTCCTACAATGAGCAGTTCTTC.

Written as DNA, the CDR3 is TGCGCCAGCAGTTCCGGCGGAGGGTTGGGCTACACCTTC. It is translated as CASSSGGGLGYTF. The chain carries TRBV5-1 and TRBJ1-2; D not certain. V shed 5 bases and J shed 8 bases, with 16 bases lying between them. Germline CDR1 SGHRS, CDR2 YFSETQ. The CDR3 covers 13 residues.

The V gene is TRBV6-5, the J gene TRBJ2-1; a possible D gene is TRBD2 (7 bases). V gave up 2 bases and J gave up 2 bases, with 13 bases separating them. Germline CDR1 MNHEY, CDR2 SVGAGI. This CDR3 has 16 amino acids. CDR3 protein: CASSYRGGVAYNEQFF. The CDR3 nucleotides read TGTGCCAGCAGTTACAGAGGGGGGGTGGCCTACAATGAGCAGTTCTTC.

The chain uses TRBV7-8 and TRBJ2-7; 8 bases fit TRBD1. V was pared by 5 bases and J by 0 bases, with 15 bases of the junction left unmatched. Germline V gene lookup returns CDR1 SGHVS and CDR2 FQNEAQ. The CDR3 loop spans 18 amino acids. The DNA for the CDR3 is TGTGCCAGCAGCCTAGTGGTTGGTTTGACAGGGGACTCCTACGAGCAGTACTTC. Translating gives CASSLVVGLTGDSYEQYF.

V gene TRBV6-2 or TRBV6-3 combines with J gene TRBJ2-2; D may be TRBD1 (5 bases). Trimming took off 5 bases at V and 6 bases at J, with 16 bases between the two ends. This CDR3 region has 15 residues. Per the germline V gene, CDR1 is MNHEY and CDR2 is SVGEGT. CDR3 sequence (DNA): TGTGCCAGCAGTGTAATGTCAGGGCGTTCCGGGGAGCTGTTTTTT. Encoded protein: CASSVMSGRSGELFF.

J is TRBJ1-2 and V is TRBV6-4; 9 bases are shared with TRBD1. The CDR3 runs 15 residues. Germline CDR1 reads MRHNA; CDR2 reads SNTAGT. Losses at the gene ends were 3 bases for V and 10 bases for J; bases not matched to a gene: 12. CDR3 protein: CASSEGTGPAYTYTF. Here the CDR3 DNA reads TGTGCCAGCAGTGAGGGGACAGGGCCGGCGTACACCTACACCTTC.

A few counts support this clone. This chain joins TRBV6-6 and TRBJ1-3; weak D call: TRBD1 (6 bases). V shed 6 bases and J shed 0 bases, with 9 bases lying between them. The CDR3 sequence is 14 residues long. The germline gives CDR1 MNHNY, CDR2 SVGAGI (reference sequence). The CDR3 sequence: CASRRGGSGNTIYF. The CDR3, as DNA: TGTGCCAGCAGGAGAGGGGGCTCTGGAAACACCATATATTTT.

This rearrangement joins TRBV11-1 to TRBJ2-5, with 8 bases aligning to TRBD1. This CDR3 contains 15 residues. CDR1 and CDR2 (germline): SGHAT, FQDESV (reference sequence). V lost 3 bases to trimming and J lost 4 bases; unmatched junction nucleotides: 7. The CDR3 sequence is CASSLRQGIGETQYF. In DNA form, the CDR3 reads TGTGCCAGCAGCTTGAGACAGGGGATTGGAGAGACCCAGTACTTC.

The chain combines TRBV18 with TRBJ2-3; maybe TRBD1 (5 bases). The CDR3 is 15 amino acids. Per germline, CDR1 KGHSH and CDR2 LQKENI. The germline V and J ends were trimmed by 8 bases and 5 bases, with 20 bases remaining between them. CDR3: CASAGRSGAIDTQYF. The CDR3 DNA is TGTGCCAGCGCAGGAAGATCTGGGGCCATAGATACGCAGTATTTT.

V gene TRBV27 combines with J gene TRBJ2-7; the D gene is possibly TRBD1 (6 bases). The V end lost 1 base, the J end lost 0 bases, and 10 bases lay between the germline ends. The CDR3 totals 15 residues. Looked up from germline, CDR1 is MNHEY and CDR2 is SMNVEV (reference sequence). In DNA, the CDR3 is TGTGCCAGCAGTTTATATGGGACACCCTCCTACGAGCAGTACTTC. Protein sequence: CASSLYGTPSYEQYF.

This chain uses TRBV7-9 with TRBJ1-6; D is possibly TRBD1 (5 bases). Trimming shortened V by 3 bases and J by 5 bases, and 11 bases separated the two germline ends. This CDR3 contains 15 residues. The germline V gene has CDR1 SEHNR and CDR2 FQNEAQ (reference sequence). DNA of the CDR3: TGTGCCAGCAGCTTCAGGGAAGGGAATAATTCACCCCTCCACTTT. Its protein is CASSFREGNNSPLHF.

This chain links TRBV18 with TRBJ2-5, with 8 bases lining up with TRBD2. The CDR3 is made up of 16 amino acids. With V trimmed by 3 bases and J by 2 bases, 8 bases remained unmatched. Germline CDR1 and CDR2: KGHSH and LQKENI. The DNA of the CDR3 is TGTGCCAGCTCACCTTCCTTAGGCGGGGGGCAAGAGACCCAGTACTTC. Its translation is CASSPSLGGGQETQYF.